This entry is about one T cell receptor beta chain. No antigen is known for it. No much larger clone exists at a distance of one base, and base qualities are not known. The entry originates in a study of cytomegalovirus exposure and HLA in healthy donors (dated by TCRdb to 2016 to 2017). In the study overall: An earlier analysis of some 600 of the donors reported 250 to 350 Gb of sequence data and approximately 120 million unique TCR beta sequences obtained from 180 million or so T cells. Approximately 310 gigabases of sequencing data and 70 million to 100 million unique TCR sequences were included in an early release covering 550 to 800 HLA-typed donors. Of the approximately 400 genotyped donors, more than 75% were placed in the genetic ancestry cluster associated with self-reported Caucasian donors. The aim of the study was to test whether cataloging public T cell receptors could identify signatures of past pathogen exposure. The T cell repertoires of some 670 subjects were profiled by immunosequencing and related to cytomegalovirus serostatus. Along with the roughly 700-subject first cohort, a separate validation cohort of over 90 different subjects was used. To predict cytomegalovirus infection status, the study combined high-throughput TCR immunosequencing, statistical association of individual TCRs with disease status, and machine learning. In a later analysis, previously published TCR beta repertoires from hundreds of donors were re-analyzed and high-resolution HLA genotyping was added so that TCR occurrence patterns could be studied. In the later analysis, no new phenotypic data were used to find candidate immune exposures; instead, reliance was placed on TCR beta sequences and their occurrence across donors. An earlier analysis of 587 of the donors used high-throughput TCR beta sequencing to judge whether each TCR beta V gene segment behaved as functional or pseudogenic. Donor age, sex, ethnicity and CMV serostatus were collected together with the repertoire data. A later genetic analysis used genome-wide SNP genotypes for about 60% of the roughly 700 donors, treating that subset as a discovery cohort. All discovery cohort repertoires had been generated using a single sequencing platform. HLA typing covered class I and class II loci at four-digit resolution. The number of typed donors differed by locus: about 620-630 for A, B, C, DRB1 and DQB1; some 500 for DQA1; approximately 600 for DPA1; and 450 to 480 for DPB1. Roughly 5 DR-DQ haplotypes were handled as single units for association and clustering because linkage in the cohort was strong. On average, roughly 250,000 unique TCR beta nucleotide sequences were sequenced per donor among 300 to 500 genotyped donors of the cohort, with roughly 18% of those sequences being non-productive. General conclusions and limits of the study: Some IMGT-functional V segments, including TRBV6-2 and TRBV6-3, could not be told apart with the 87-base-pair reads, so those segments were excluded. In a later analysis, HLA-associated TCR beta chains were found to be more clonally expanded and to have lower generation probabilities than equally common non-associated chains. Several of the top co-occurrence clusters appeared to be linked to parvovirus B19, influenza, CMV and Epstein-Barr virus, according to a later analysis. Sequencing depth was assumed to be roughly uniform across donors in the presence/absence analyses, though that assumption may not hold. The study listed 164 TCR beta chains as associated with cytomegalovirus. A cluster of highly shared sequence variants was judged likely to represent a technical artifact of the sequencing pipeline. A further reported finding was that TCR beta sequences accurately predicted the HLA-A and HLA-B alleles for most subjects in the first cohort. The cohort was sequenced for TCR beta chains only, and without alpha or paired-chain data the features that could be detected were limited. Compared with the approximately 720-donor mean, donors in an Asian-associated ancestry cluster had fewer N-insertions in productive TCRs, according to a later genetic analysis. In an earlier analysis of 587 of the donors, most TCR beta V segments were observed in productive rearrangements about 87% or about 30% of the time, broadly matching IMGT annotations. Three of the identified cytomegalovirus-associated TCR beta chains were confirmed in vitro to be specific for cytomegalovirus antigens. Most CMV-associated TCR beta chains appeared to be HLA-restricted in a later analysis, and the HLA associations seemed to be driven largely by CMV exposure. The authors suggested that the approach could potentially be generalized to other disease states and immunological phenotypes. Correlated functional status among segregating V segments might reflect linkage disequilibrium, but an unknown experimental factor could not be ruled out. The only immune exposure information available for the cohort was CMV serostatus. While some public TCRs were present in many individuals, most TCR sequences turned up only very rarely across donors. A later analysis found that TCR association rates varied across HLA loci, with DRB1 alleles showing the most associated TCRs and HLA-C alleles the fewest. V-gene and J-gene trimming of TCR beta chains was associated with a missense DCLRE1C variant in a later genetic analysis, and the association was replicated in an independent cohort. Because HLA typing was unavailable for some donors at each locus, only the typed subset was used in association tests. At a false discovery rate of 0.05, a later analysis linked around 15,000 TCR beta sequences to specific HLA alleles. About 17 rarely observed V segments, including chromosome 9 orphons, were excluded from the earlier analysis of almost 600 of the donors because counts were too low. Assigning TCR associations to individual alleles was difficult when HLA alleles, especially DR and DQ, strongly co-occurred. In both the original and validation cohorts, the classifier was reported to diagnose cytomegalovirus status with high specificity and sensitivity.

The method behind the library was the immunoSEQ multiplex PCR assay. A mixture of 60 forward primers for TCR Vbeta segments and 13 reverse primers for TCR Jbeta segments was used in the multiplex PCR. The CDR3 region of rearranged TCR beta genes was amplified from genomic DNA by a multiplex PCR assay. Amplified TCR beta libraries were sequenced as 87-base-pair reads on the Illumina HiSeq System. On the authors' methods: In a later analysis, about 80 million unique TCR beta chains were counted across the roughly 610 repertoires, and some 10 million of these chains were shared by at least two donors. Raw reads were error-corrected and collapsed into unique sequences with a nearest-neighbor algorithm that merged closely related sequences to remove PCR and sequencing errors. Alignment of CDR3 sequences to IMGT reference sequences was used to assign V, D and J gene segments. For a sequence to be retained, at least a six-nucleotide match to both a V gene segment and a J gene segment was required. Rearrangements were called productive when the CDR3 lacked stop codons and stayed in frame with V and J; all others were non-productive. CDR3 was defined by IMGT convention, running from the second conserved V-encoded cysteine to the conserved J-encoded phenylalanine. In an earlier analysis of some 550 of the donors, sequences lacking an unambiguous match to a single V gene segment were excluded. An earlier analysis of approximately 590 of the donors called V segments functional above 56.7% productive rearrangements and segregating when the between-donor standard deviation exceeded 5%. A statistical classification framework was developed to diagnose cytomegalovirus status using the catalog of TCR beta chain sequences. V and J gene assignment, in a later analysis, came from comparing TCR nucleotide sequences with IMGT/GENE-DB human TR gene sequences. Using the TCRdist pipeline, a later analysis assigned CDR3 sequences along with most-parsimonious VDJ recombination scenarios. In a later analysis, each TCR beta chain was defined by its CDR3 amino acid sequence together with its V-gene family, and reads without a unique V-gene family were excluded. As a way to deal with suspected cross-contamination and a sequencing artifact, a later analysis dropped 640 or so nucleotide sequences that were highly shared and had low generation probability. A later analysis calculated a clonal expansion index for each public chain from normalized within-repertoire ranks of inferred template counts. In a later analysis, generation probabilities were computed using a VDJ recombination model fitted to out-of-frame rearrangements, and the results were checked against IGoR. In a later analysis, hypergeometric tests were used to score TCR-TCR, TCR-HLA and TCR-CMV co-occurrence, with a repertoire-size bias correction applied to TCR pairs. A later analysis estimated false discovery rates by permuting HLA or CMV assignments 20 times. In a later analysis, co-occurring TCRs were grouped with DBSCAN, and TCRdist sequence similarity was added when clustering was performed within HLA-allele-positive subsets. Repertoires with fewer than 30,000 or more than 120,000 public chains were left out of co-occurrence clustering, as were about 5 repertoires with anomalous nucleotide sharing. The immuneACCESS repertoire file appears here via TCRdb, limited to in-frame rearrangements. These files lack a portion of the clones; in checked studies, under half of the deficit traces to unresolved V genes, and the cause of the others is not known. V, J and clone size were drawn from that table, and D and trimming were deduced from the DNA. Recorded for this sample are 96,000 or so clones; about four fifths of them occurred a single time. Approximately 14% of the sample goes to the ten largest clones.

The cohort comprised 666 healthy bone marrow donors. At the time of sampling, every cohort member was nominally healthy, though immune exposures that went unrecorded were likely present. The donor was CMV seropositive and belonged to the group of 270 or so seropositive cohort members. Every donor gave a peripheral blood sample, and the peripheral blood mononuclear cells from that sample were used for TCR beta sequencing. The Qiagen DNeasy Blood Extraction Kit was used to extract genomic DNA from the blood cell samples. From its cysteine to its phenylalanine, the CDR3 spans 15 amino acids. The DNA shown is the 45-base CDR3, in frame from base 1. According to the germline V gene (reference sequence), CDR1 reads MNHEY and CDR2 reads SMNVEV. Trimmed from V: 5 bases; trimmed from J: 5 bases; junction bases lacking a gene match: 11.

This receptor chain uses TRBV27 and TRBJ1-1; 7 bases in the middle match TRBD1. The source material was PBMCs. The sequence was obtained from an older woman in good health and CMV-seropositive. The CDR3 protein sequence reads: CASSENRGGETEAFF. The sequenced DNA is TGTGCCAGCAGTGAAAACAGGGGCGGGGAGACTGAAGCTTTCTTT.